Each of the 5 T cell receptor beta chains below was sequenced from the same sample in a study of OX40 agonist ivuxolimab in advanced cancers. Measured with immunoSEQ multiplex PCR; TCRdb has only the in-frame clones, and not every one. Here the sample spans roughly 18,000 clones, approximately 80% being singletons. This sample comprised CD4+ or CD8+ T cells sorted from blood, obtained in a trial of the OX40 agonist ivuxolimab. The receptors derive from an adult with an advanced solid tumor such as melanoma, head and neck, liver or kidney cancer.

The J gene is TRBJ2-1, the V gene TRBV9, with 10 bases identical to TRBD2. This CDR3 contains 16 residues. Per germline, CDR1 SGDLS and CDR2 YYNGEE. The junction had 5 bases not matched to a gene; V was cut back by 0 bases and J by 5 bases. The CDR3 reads CASSVGSSGGHNEQFF. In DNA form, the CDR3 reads TGTGCCAGCAGCGTAGGGTCTAGCGGGGGCCACAATGAGCAGTTCTTC.

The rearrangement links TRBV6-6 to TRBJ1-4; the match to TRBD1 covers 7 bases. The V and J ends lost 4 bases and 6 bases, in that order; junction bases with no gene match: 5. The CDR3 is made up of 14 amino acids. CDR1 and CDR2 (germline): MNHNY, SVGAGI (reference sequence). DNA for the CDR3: TGTGCCAGCAGTTTTCTCGGGACAGATGAAAAACTGTTTTTT. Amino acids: CASSFLGTDEKLFF.

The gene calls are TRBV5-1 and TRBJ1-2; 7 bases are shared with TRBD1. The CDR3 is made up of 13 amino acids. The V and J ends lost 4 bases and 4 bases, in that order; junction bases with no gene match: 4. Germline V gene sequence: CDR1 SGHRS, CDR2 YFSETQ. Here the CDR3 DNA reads TGCGCCAGCAGCAGGACAGGCCCCTATGGCTACACCTTC. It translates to CASSRTGPYGYTF.

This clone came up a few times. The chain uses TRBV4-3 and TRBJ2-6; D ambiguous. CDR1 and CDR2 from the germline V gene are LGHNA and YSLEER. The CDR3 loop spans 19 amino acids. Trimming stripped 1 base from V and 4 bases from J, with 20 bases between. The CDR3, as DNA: TGCGCCAGCAGCCAAGGGGCGACACCTAAGGCTGGAGGGGCCAACGTCCTGACTTTC. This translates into CASSQGATPKAGGANVLTF.

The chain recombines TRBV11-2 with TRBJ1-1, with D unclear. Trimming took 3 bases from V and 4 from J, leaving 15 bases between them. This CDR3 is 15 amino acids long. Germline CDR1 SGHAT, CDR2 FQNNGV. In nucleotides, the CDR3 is TGTGCCAGCAGCTTCGGGGAAGGTCGGACCACTGAAGCTTTCTTT. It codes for CASSFGEGRTTEAFF.